The rows below give T cell receptor beta chains drawn from one sample of a study of cytomegalovirus exposure and HLA in healthy donors. The repertoire was sequenced with immunoSEQ multiplex PCR; TCRdb's copy has only in-frame clones and lacks some. This repertoire shows approximately 140,000 clones, roughly four fifths found once; its top ten account for about 3%. Sequenced input: PBMCs. The receptors come from a man aged 40-50 years in good health and CMV-seropositive. Both conserved end residues are trimmed from each CDR3.

V gene	J gene	CDR3 protein
TRBV5-1	TRBJ1-1	ASSGNQGANTEAF
TRBV9	TRBJ1-1	ASMSGGGEVNTEAF
TRBV14	TRBJ2-1	ASSQTLRGHEQF
TRBV15	TRBJ2-3	ATSRTEDSDTQY
TRBV10-3	TRBJ2-7	AISEVGQNNYEQY
TRBV29-1	TRBJ1-1	SAGNTEAF
TRBV27	-	ASSSGGVPYEQY
TRBV20-1	TRBJ2-5	SAERETQY
TRBV19	TRBJ2-5	ASRPLGSGLRETQY
TRBV5-1	TRBJ2-7	ASSLEAGAYEQY
TRBV4-1	TRBJ1-1	ASSEAGTGRAF
TRBV29-1	TRBJ2-2	SLKWTGNGELF
TRBV7-9	TRBJ2-7	ASSAPAPDRVH
TRBV6-6	TRBJ1-2	ASSYDRGDGYT
TRBV5-6	TRBJ2-2	ASSFIHTGELF
TRBV6-5	TRBJ2-1	ASSYSTSSYNEQF
TRBV5-4	TRBJ1-1	ASSLPGPYPEAF
TRBV25-1	TRBJ1-2	ASSESTTGGYGYT
TRBV4-1	TRBJ1-1	ASSQDAGSTRKEAF
TRBV6-6	TRBJ2-1	ASRSPTSESYNEQF
TRBV15	TRBJ1-5	ATSIPGQGNQPQH
TRBV5-1	TRBJ1-1	ASSWDRVFTEAF
TRBV6-1	TRBJ2-6	ASSEIEREDGANVLT
TRBV9	TRBJ2-1	ASSVVGRGNEQF
TRBV19	TRBJ2-1	ASSIRTGGHNEQF
TRBV29-1	TRBJ1-1	SVELTALTAF
TRBV6-5	TRBJ2-5	ASQPVRVGTQY
TRBV27	TRBJ1-1	ASSLRVRGPSRGTEAF
TRBV5-1	TRBJ2-7	ASSLWASGSYEQY
TRBV7-9	TRBJ2-7	ASSGSEQY
TRBV7-2	TRBJ1-2	ASSRVGGQIGYGYT
TRBV2	TRBJ2-1	ATQGSGPSSYNEQF
TRBV19	TRBJ2-2	ASSSTHSGTEGELF
TRBV18	TRBJ1-5	ASSTVDRNQPQH
TRBV2	TRBJ2-7	ASSGNSGAYEQY
TRBV11-1	TRBJ2-1	ASSATSGSEWF
TRBV5-1	TRBJ1-2	ASSFNGENYGYT
TRBV4-2	TRBJ1-5	ASSQETEGNQPQH
TRBV2	TRBJ2-2	ASSAGAGELF
TRBV10-3	TRBJ1-1	AISERELNTEAF
TRBV6-5	TRBJ2-1	ASSYQGDRPYVF
TRBV19	TRBJ1-3	ASSPDRELY
TRBV7-9	TRBJ1-2	SSSPAKGEAGYT
TRBV25-1	TRBJ1-3	ASRDRGVDGNTIY
TRBV2	TRBJ1-4	ASSILLSTTNEKLF
TRBV2	TRBJ1-1	ASMRQGALTNTEAF
TRBV7-6	TRBJ2-5	ASSLRVQETQY
TRBV5-4	TRBJ2-7	AGSLGGTSAISYEQY
TRBV9	TRBJ1-1	ASSDPRTRNARNTEAF
TRBV18	TRBJ2-7	ASSRTGASPGYEQY
TRBV28	TRBJ1-4	ASRAQGARGEKLF
TRBV7-9	TRBJ2-5	ASSHSTGGGVKTQY